This TCR beta chain appears in the sequencing data of a study of CD8+CD57+ T cells in acquired aplastic anemia. Background on the study: The mean DNA yield obtained from sorted CD4+ and CD8+ cells came to roughly 3.4 ug.

Many counts were recorded for this clonotype. One end of the junction varies from germline; a read error may be responsible. For sequencing, patients were chosen who had shown expansion of CD8+CD57+ cells by flow cytometry. Per the germline V gene, CDR1 is SGHVS and CDR2 is FQNEAQ. The CDR3 runs 15 residues. It was genomic DNA that served as the template for profiling TCR beta VDJ and CDR3. TCRdb independently ran MiXCR on the reads; one entry per CDR3 protein. The sample has under 200,000 distinct CDR3 sequences, 48% seen once. J is TRBJ1-1 and V is TRBV7-8, with a tentative D call TRBD1 (6 bases). This clonotype originated in a human donor with aplastic anemia. Source material: sorted CD4+, CD8+, or CD8+CD57+ T cells (not recorded which) from PBMCs. The CDR3 protein is CASSLIRGGNAEAFF. The CDR3 region has the DNA TGTGCCAGCAGCTTAATTAGGGGGGGGAACGCTGAAGCTTTCTTT.